The rows below give T cell receptor beta chains drawn from one sample of a study of T cell responses to AZD1222 COVID-19 vaccine. Some clones are missing from TCRdb's copy, which holds only in-frame ones; the method was immunoSEQ multiplex PCR. The table includes around 150,000 clones, about 89% detected once. Here the sequenced sample was peripheral blood, taken 28 days after the second AZD1222 dose. Every receptor here comes from an adult who received the AZD1222 COVID-19 vaccine. CDR3s leave out the opening cysteine and the closing phenylalanine or tryptophan. Each record gives: J gene, V gene, clone size, CDR3 protein. Size is omitted from some rows. Given values are once, few, many or a class for expanded clones.

TRBJ1-5 TRBV7-2 . ASSFPGAIAGSNQPQH
TRBJ1-5 TRBV9 . ASSVGYSNQPQH
TRBJ1-2 TRBV7-8 . ASSLSLDGYT
TRBJ1-2 TRBV27 . ASRATGLPNGYT
TRBJ1-6 TRBV9 . ASSVGQATSPLH
TRBJ2-3 TRBV9 few ASTVLAHSTDTQY
TRBJ2-7 TRBV11-2 . ASSTSLRDEQY
TRBJ1-1 TRBV27 . ATRGGTEAF
TRBJ1-6 TRBV19 . ASSTDRGTYNSPLH
TRBJ1-4 TRBV27 . ASSLMVREKLF
TRBJ1-6 TRBV7-3 . ASSSGTDNSPLH
TRBJ1-3 TRBV7-2 . ASSLVGEGGNTIY
TRBJ1-1 TRBV10-3 . AISESEDTEAF
TRBJ2-1 TRBV7-6 . ASSLVYGGYYNEQF
TRBJ1-2 TRBV7-9 . ASSFPFASGGYT
TRBJ2-7 TRBV19 . ASSTGLSYEQY
TRBJ2-3 TRBV6-1 once ASSRDSTDTQY
TRBJ1-2 TRBV19 . ASSHPSDGTAYGYT
TRBJ2-7 TRBV4-1 few ASSQDGWGEQY
TRBJ1-6 TRBV4-2 . ASSQDRLNSPLH
TRBJ2-5 TRBV6-6 . ASSYSQPSGGGTQY
TRBJ1-2 TRBV14 few ASSQDLAGFYGYT
TRBJ2-7 TRBV9 . ASSELAGPGGEQY
TRBJ1-5 TRBV29-1 . SVGGLVGPQH
TRBJ2-2 TRBV7-2 once ASSLARSGIGELF
TRBJ1-3 TRBV7-2 . ASSSRAGNTIY
TRBJ2-5 TRBV4-2 . ASSQTVGDETQY
TRBJ1-5 TRBV15 . ATSSRSTGTQH
TRBJ1-2 TRBV7-9 . ASSFKQNHGYT
TRBJ1-2 TRBV19 . AGVRANYGYT
TRBJ1-5 TRBV2 . ASSPAVQPQH
TRBJ2-7 TRBV21-1 . ASPRLDRSYEQY
TRBJ2-3 TRBV5-6 . ASSPYRDRADTQY
TRBJ1-1 TRBV2 . ASEVSDDRMNTEAF
TRBJ1-5 TRBV2 . ASIKTLLGNQPQH
TRBJ2-3 TRBV20-1 . SASTAGTTDTQY
TRBJ2-1 TRBV24-1 . ATSVRTGLSEQF
TRBJ2-1 TRBV6-1 . ASSEGLAGYNEQF
TRBJ2-5 TRBV2 once ASSYREEETQY
TRBJ2-2 TRBV18 . ASSPRLEGPSTGELF
TRBJ2-3 TRBV7-3 . ASSPWGVSADTQY
TRBJ2-7 TRBV3-1/TRBV3-2 . ASSQIYEQY